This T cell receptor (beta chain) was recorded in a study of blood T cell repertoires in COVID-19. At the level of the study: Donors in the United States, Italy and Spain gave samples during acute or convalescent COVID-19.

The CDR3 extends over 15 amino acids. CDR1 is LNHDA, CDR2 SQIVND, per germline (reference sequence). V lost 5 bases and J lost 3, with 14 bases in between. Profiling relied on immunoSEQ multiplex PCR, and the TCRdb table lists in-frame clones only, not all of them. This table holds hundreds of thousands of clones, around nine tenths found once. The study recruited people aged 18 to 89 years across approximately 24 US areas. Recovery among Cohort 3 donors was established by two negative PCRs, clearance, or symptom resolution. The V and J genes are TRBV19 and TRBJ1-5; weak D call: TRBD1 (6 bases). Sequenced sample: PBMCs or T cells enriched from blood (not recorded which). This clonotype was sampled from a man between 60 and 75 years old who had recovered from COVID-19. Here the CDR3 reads CASSVQGLPNQPQHF. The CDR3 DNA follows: TGTGCCAGTAGTGTCCAGGGGCTACCCAATCAGCCCCAGCATTTT.